The 10 T cell receptor beta chains below were found in one sample sequenced in a study of blood T cell repertoires in COVID-19. The protocol was immunoSEQ multiplex PCR, while the TCRdb copy is restricted to in-frame clones and leaves out a portion. The sample consists of about 120,000 clones, 80% to 90% of them appearing once. Material for sequencing was peripheral blood. These receptors all come from a woman between 50 and 59 years old with acute or convalescent COVID-19.

The chain couples TRBV6-6 to TRBJ2-2; tentatively, D is TRBD1 (6 bases). V shed 5 bases and J shed 8 bases, with 21 bases lying between them. Germline-derived CDR1 and CDR2 are MNHNY and SVGAGI (reference sequence). CDR3 length: 16 amino acids. The CDR3 spells CASSPVRDISIGELFF. CDR3 nucleotides: TGTGCCAGCAGTCCCGTCCGGGACATCTCTATTGGGGAGCTGTTTTTT.

Here the CDR3 DNA reads TGTGCCAGCAGCTTTAGCGGGGGAGAGACCCAGTACTTC. It codes for CASSFSGGETQYF. The chain links TRBV11-2 to TRBJ2-5, with 9 bases lining up with TRBD2. With 3 bases clipped from V and 4 bases from J, the junction kept 0 bases outside the gene matches. This CDR3 contains 13 residues. Germline V CDR1 and CDR2: SGHAT, FQNNGV.

This clone was found a few times. The chain joins TRBV2 to TRBJ2-1; D gene ambiguous. Trimming pared 5 bases from V and 4 bases from J, leaving 3 bases between. Germline V gene sequence: CDR1 SNHLY, CDR2 FYNNEI. The CDR3 sequence is 11 residues long. The CDR3 protein is CASSTYNEQFF. The DNA for the CDR3 is TGTGCCAGCAGTACTTACAATGAGCAGTTCTTC.

The chain employs TRBV7-9 and TRBJ2-3, with 9 bases that match TRBD2. Trimming cost V 1 base and J 2 bases; bases outside gene matches: 4. The CDR3 runs 16 residues. In germline, CDR1 is SEHNR, CDR2 FQNEAQ (reference sequence). The CDR3 sequence: CASSLVSSGNTDTQYF. DNA of the CDR3: TGTGCCAGCAGCTTAGTTTCTAGCGGGAACACAGATACGCAGTATTTT. The full variable domain, in which reference TRBV7-9 and TRBJ2-3 provide the parts outside the CDR3, is DTGVSQNPRHKITKRGQNVTFRCDPISEHNRLYWYRQTLGQGPEFLTYFQNEAQLEKSRLLSDRFSAERPKGSFSTLEIQRTEQGDSAMYLCASSLVSSGNTDTQYFGPGTRLTVL.

The V call is TRBV19, the J call TRBJ1-2, with 9 positions matching TRBD1. CDR1 is LNHDA, CDR2 SQIVND, per germline (reference sequence). The CDR3 runs to 14 residues. The V gene end was trimmed by 9 bases and the J gene end by 5 bases; junction bases not matched to a gene: 10. CDR3 sequence reads: CASDPGQGSYGYTF. In nucleotides, the CDR3 is TGTGCCAGCGACCCGGGACAGGGTTCATATGGCTACACCTTC.

The rearrangement joins TRBV29-1 to TRBJ1-6; TRBD1 matches 7 bases. Germline V gene data show CDR1 as SQVTM and CDR2 as ANQGSEA. CDR3 length: 13 amino acids. The ends lost 6 bases at V and 7 bases at J; junction bases unmatched: 6. CDR3 region: CSVAGTENSPLHF. The CDR3 DNA is TGCAGCGTGGCCGGGACAGAGAATTCACCCCTCCACTTT.

The rearrangement uses TRBV6-6 and TRBJ1-4; 7 bases are shared with TRBD1. V lost 0 bases to trimming and J lost 5 bases; unmatched junction nucleotides: 3. The CDR3 has 15 amino acids. Germline V gives CDR1 MNHNY, CDR2 SVGAGI (reference sequence). The CDR3 nucleotides are TGTGCCAGCAGTTACTCAGGGGGCAAGAATGAAAAACTGTTTTTT. Amino acids: CASSYSGGKNEKLFF.

This chain uses TRBV4-1 with TRBJ1-3, with TRBD1 matching over 8 bases. The CDR3 has 20 residues. V shed 5 bases, J shed 1 base, and the junction held 19 bases outside the gene matches. Germline loops: CDR1 MGHRA, CDR2 YSYEKL. DNA of the CDR3: TGCGCCAGCAGCTATGGGACAGGCAGGGCAGAAAACTCGTCTGGAAACACCATATATTTT. Translated, it gives CASSYGTGRAENSSGNTIYF.

The J gene is TRBJ1-1, the V gene TRBV12-3 or TRBV12-4, with a possible D match to TRBD1 (5 bases). This CDR3 contains 12 residues. The V end lost 3 bases, the J end lost 10 bases, and 12 bases lay between the germline ends. CDR3 sequence (DNA): TGTGCCAGCAGTTTGGGGCGGCGGGGAGCTTTCTTT. Translation gives CASSLGRRGAFF.

The chain links TRBV3-1 (or the pseudogene TRBV3-2) to TRBJ2-2; D call uncertain. V was pared by 1 base and J by 5 bases, with 14 bases between. Germline CDR1 and CDR2: LGHDT and YNNKEL (reference sequence). CDR3 length: 16 amino acids. This CDR3 reads CASSQAPGARTGELFF. CDR3 coding DNA: TGTGCCAGCAGCCAAGCCCCCGGAGCACGTACCGGGGAGCTGTTTTTT.